This T cell receptor (beta chain) derives from a study of cytomegalovirus exposure and HLA in healthy donors. As regards this clone: Its target is unknown.

The CDR3 has 13 residues. Trimming removed 0 bases from V and 4 bases from J, with 6 bases in between. Germline values: CDR1 LGHNA, CDR2 YSLEER. Notes on the study in general: It was taken for granted in presence/absence analyses that sequencing depth across donors was roughly uniform. For TCR beta chains, V- and J-gene trimming was later linked to a missense DCLRE1C variant.

PCR used 60 Vbeta primers and 13 Jbeta primers. Using immunoSEQ multiplex PCR, the repertoire was profiled, and TCRdb retains in-frame clones only, with some absent. The sample records 90,000 to 150,000 clones, about 85% being singletons. The clonotype originates from a man aged 45 to 65 in good health and CMV-seronegative. Material: PBMCs. The V call is TRBV4-3, the J call TRBJ2-5; the D is unclear. The CDR3 sequence: CASSQEAAETQYF. The DNA for the CDR3 is TGCGCCAGCAGCCAAGAGGCGGCAGAGACCCAGTACTTC.